These T cell receptor beta chains were read from a single sample in a study of cytomegalovirus exposure and HLA in healthy donors. The method was immunoSEQ multiplex PCR; TCRdb's version includes in-frame clones alone and lacks a portion of them. The sample gives around 170,000 clones, around 80% of which show up once; 2% to 2.5% is in the top ten. The source material was PBMCs. Receptor source: a woman aged 25-40 years in good health and CMV-seropositive. Both conserved end residues are part of each CDR3. A D gene is named only where the DNA matches it firmly. Clone size appears in some rows only: once, few, many, or a class for an expanded clone.

few	TRBD2	TRBV9	TRBJ2-7	CASNAGTSGGTPYEQYF	TGTGCCAGCAACGCCGGGACTAGCGGGGGGACCCCCTACGAGCAGTACTTC
-	TRBD1	TRBV6-5	TRBJ1-6	CASSYQGAGNSPLHF	TGTGCCAGCAGTTATCAGGGGGCAGGGAATTCACCCCTCCACTTT
-	TRBD2	TRBV2	TRBJ2-5	CASTEGLLQETQYF	TGTGCCAGCACGGAGGGACTACTCCAAGAGACCCAGTACTTC
-	TRBD1	TRBV28	TRBJ1-3	CASSLGQGRDTIYF	TGTGCCAGCAGTCTCGGACAGGGGCGGGACACCATATATTTT
-	-	TRBV5-8	TRBJ2-1	CASSLTGSDEQFF	TGTGCCAGCAGCTTGACAGGGAGCGATGAGCAGTTCTTC
once	-	TRBV19	TRBJ2-1	CASSPGPSSAYNEQFF	TGTGCCAGTAGTCCAGGGCCCTCTAGCGCCTACAATGAGCAGTTCTTC
-	-	TRBV30	TRBJ1-4	CAWSPSTNEKLFF	TGTGCCTGGTCCCCTTCAACTAATGAAAAACTGTTTTTT
-	-	TRBV6-6	TRBJ1-3	CASSYRGTGNTIYF	TGTGCCAGCAGTTACAGGGGGACCGGAAACACCATATATTTT
-	-	TRBV9	TRBJ2-2	CASSVLMGQNTGELFF	TGTGCCAGCAGCGTATTGATGGGGCAGAACACCGGGGAGCTGTTTTTT
-	-	TRBV7-9	TRBJ2-1	CASSPPWGRPYNEQFF	TGTGCCAGCAGCCCCCCATGGGGGCGACCCTACAATGAGCAGTTCTTC
-	TRBD1	TRBV19	TRBJ1-5	CASTPWQGGNQPQHF	TGTGCCAGTACCCCCTGGCAGGGGGGTAATCAGCCCCAGCATTTT